The 23 T cell receptor beta chains in this list originate from one sample, sequenced in a study of T cells in Graves' hyperthyroidism and ophthalmopathy. Amplified TCR beta CDR3 regions came from RNA transcripts. When the TCR CDR3 underwent first-round RT-PCR, the HTBI primer set was used. Via MiXCR, TCRdb re-called the multiplex PCR reads, giving one row per CDR3 protein. The sample lists fewer than 450,000 distinct CDR3 sequences, 11% to 15% occurring once. The source material was blood. These receptors came from a man over 45 with Graves' ophthalmopathy.

The chain carries TRBV29-1 and TRBJ2-7; weak D call: TRBD2 (7 bases). Per the germline V gene, CDR1 is SQVTM and CDR2 is ANQGSEA. Trimming removed 6 bases at V and 6 bases at J, with 18 bases between. The CDR3 consists of 13 residues. The CDR3 coding sequence is TGCAGCGTGTCCTCCGGGGGGCTCGGCGAGCAGTACTTC. The encoded protein is CSVSSGGLGEQYF.

This clonotype was recorded at least ten times. This rearrangement joins TRBV6-5 to TRBJ1-3, with 7 bases fitting TRBD1. In germline, CDR1 is MNHEY, CDR2 SVGAGI. There are 14 residues in the CDR3. V trimming: 3 bases; J trimming: 3 bases; junction bases outside the gene matches: 2. CDR3 sequence: CASSYGTVGNTIYF. In DNA, the CDR3 is TGTGCCAGCAGTTATGGGACAGTTGGAAACACCATATATTTT.

This clonotype was seen only a few times. The chain combines TRBV20-1 with TRBJ1-5; 7 bases are a match to TRBD1. The V gene end was trimmed by 0 bases and the J gene end by 7 bases; junction bases not matched to a gene: 6. The CDR3 is 14 amino acids. Germline CDR1 and CDR2: DFQATT and SNEGSKA (reference sequence). In nucleotides, the CDR3 is TGCAGTGCTAGAGATCTGCAGGGGGACCAGCCCCAGCATTTT. It codes for CSARDLQGDQPQHF.

The chain couples TRBV24-1 to TRBJ2-1; 9 bases are a match to TRBD1. The CDR3 is 14 residues long. Germline values: CDR1 KGHDR, CDR2 SFDVKD. V was clipped by 3 bases and J by 15 bases; unmatched bases: 11. The CDR3 here is CATSDVIVGQGLFF. The CDR3 DNA reads as TGTGCCACCAGTGATGTGATCGTGGGACAGGGTTTGTTCTTC.

In its sample, this clonotype was seen a few times. The chain has TRBV6-1 and TRBJ1-1; D gene unclear. The CDR3 runs to 13 residues. Trimming removed 5 bases at V and 2 bases at J, with 9 bases between. CDR1 is MNHNS and CDR2 is SASEGT in the germline V gene. Here the CDR3 reads CASSYTSNTEAFF. The CDR3 DNA follows: TGTGCCAGCAGTTACACTTCAAACACTGAAGCTTTCTTT.

V gene TRBV2 combines with J gene TRBJ1-5, with a weak D call TRBD1 (5 bases). Germline CDR1 SNHLY, CDR2 FYNNEI. The CDR3 spans 15 residues. With 6 bases removed from V and 0 bases from J, the gap between germline ends came to 12 bases. This chain's CDR3 is CASSDSTISNQPQHF. The DNA of the CDR3 is TGTGCCAGCAGCGACAGCACGATTAGCAATCAGCCCCAGCATTTT.

This clonotype came up many times. This chain links TRBV3-1 with TRBJ2-1; the match to TRBD2 covers 10 bases. The CDR3 spans 16 residues. The V segment lost 3 bases and the J segment 6 bases; nucleotides outside the gene matches: 8. CDR1 LGHDT and CDR2 YNNKEL come from the germline V gene (reference sequence). The CDR3 DNA reads TGTGCCAGCAGCCACCGAAGCGGGAGGGGGAGCAATGAGCAGTTCTTC. Residues: CASSHRSGRGSNEQFF.

Many counts were recorded for this clonotype. The chain employs TRBV18 and TRBJ2-5; 15 nucleotides agree with TRBD2. Germline V gene lookup returns CDR1 KGHSH and CDR2 LQKENI. V lost 3 bases and J lost 4; bases outside the gene matches: 3. The CDR3 has 16 amino acids. CDR3 region: CASSPQGLAGGETQYF. CDR3 bases: TGTGCCAGCTCACCCCAGGGACTAGCGGGAGGAGAGACCCAGTACTTC.

This clonotype was detected ten times or more. This chain joins TRBV28 and TRBJ1-1, with TRBD1 as a possible D gene (5 bases). Per germline, CDR1 MDHEN and CDR2 SYDVKM. The V and J ends lost 6 bases and 4 bases respectively, with 12 bases between them. The CDR3 runs to 13 residues. CDR3 coding DNA: TGTGCCAGCAGCCCTAGACAGTTCACTGAAGCTTTCTTT. Translating gives CASSPRQFTEAFF. Full variable domain (remainder filled in from reference TRBV28 and TRBJ1-1): DVKVTQSSRYLVKRTGEKVFLECVQDMDHENMFWYRQDPGLGLRLIYFSYDVKMKEKGDIPEGYSVSREKKERFSLILESASTNQTSMYLCASSPRQFTEAFFGQGTRLTVV.

This clonotype was seen repeatedly, ten times or more. J is TRBJ1-1 and V is TRBV20-1, with D maybe TRBD1 (5 bases). Germline V gene sequence: CDR1 DFQATT, CDR2 SNEGSKA (reference sequence). The V end lost 3 bases, the J end lost 5 bases, and 13 bases lay between the germline ends. CDR3 length: 13 amino acids. The CDR3, as DNA: TGCAGTGCTAGTTTCCAGGGTCGGACTGAAGCTTTCTTT. Translated, it gives CSASFQGRTEAFF.

At least ten counts were recorded for this clonotype. This chain links TRBV3-1 with TRBJ2-7, with TRBD1 identical over 8 bases. V was clipped by 3 bases and J by 0 bases; unmatched bases: 4. CDR3 size: 15 residues. From germline, CDR1 is LGHDT and CDR2 YNNKEL (reference sequence). CDR3: CASSHGQGSSYEQYF. The CDR3 DNA reads TGTGCCAGCAGCCACGGACAGGGCAGCTCCTACGAGCAGTACTTC.

The J gene is TRBJ2-1, the V gene TRBV19; possible D gene TRBD1, 5 bases. The CDR3 consists of 16 residues. Trimming left V 7 bases short and J 0 bases short, with 16 bases between. CDR1 and CDR2 from the germline V gene are LNHDA and SQIVND (reference sequence). The CDR3 here is CASTTDSASSYNEQFF. The CDR3 DNA sequence: TGTGCCAGTACCACCGACAGCGCTAGCTCCTACAATGAGCAGTTCTTC.

In its sample, this clonotype was seen many times. V is TRBV27 and J is TRBJ2-3, with a tentative D call TRBD2 (6 bases). The CDR3 contains 16 residues. Germline loops: CDR1 MNHEY, CDR2 SMNVEV (reference sequence). Trimming left V 3 bases short and J 4 bases short, with 17 bases between. In DNA form, the CDR3 reads TGTGCCAGCAGTTTCGGTTCCGGGAGCGGCCCAGATACGCAGTATTTT. Its translation: CASSFGSGSGPDTQYF.

This clonotype was detected ten times or more. This chain connects TRBV3-1 to TRBJ2-1; D is unclear. V lost 1 base and J lost 0, with 4 bases in between. Germline V gene sequence: CDR1 LGHDT, CDR2 YNNKEL (reference sequence). CDR3 length: 14 residues. The CDR3 sequence: CASSQGGSYNEQFF. The CDR3 bases are TGTGCCAGCAGCCAAGGAGGCTCCTACAATGAGCAGTTCTTC.

The chain links TRBV29-1 to TRBJ2-7; D perhaps matches TRBD2 (6 bases). The CDR3 sequence is 12 residues long. Germline V gene lookup returns CDR1 SQVTM and CDR2 ANQGSEA. The germline V and J ends were trimmed by 7 bases and 7 bases, with 17 bases remaining between them. The CDR3, as DNA: TGCAGCGCCGCGGGACGGTCGCGGGAGCAGTACTTC. Protein product: CSAAGRSREQYF.

Notes on this clonotype: The germline gene is not matched at one end of the junction; a read error may be the cause. The CDR3 loop reads CANSDPTIDTQYF. In DNA, the CDR3 is TGTGCCAATAGTGACCCGACTATCGATACGCAGTATTTT. The chain carries TRBV19 and TRBJ2-3, with D tentatively TRBD2 (5 bases). CDR3 length: 13 amino acids. Germline CDR1 is LNHDA and CDR2 is SQIVND (reference sequence).

V gene TRBV18 combines with J gene TRBJ1-1; 12 bases align to TRBD1. There are 17 residues in the CDR3. Germline V gene sequence: CDR1 KGHSH, CDR2 LQKENI. V shed 3 bases and J 5 bases; nucleotides not matched to a gene: 10. The CDR3: CASSPRPGTGGATEAFF. The CDR3 DNA reads as TGTGCCAGCTCACCTCGTCCCGGGACAGGGGGCGCGACTGAAGCTTTCTTT.

Many counts were recorded for this clonotype. This chain joins TRBV6-5 and TRBJ2-1; 7 positions agree with TRBD1. The V gene end was trimmed by 0 bases and the J gene end by 3 bases; junction bases not matched to a gene: 11. Germline lookup yields CDR1 MNHEY and CDR2 SVGAGI. The CDR3 contains 18 residues. The CDR3 DNA is TGTGCCAGCAGTTACTCGACCGTTAGACAGGGCCACTACAATGAGCAGTTCTTC. Translated: CASSYSTVRQGHYNEQFF.

Ten or more counts support this clonotype. This chain uses TRBV11-2 with TRBJ2-1; weak D call: TRBD2 (5 bases). Trimming removed 5 bases from V and 5 bases from J, with 22 bases in between. The CDR3 has 17 amino acids. Germline loops: CDR1 SGHAT, CDR2 FQNNGV. In DNA, the CDR3 is TGTGCCAGCAGCCACTTTGCCTTCGTTTCGAGGGACAATGAGCAGTTCTTC. Encoded protein: CASSHFAFVSRDNEQFF.

This clonotype was seen repeatedly, ten times or more. The junction and the germline gene differ at one end; a read error may be behind it. The chain couples TRBV20-1 to TRBJ2-5; D perhaps matches TRBD1 (6 bases). Germline loops: CDR1 DFQATT, CDR2 SNEGSKA (reference sequence). This CDR3 has 14 residues. The CDR3 sequence: CSARGGGQPETQYF. CDR3 coding DNA: TGCAGTGCGAGAGGTGGGGGCCAGCCAGAGACCCAGTACTTC.

This clonotype was recorded many times. The chain recombines TRBV11-2 with TRBJ2-2, with 7 bases identical to TRBD1. This CDR3 has 19 residues. V shed 0 bases, J shed 0 bases, and the junction held 10 bases outside the gene matches. Germline lookup yields CDR1 SGHAT and CDR2 FQNNGV. The CDR3 DNA reads as TGTGCCAGCAGCTTAGACTTAGCCGACAGGGACGCGAACACCGGGGAGCTGTTTTTT. This translates into CASSLDLADRDANTGELFF.

Concerning this clonotype: A much larger clone differs by one base, so this may be a read error. The CDR3 end shows no conserved phenylalanine or tryptophan, and so a read error is likely. The rearrangement joins TRBV18 to TRBJ1-5, with 7 bases aligning to TRBD1. Germline-derived CDR1 and CDR2 are KGHSH and LQKENI. J lost 4 bases, V lost 3 bases, and 9 bases had no gene match. The CDR3 spans 16 residues. CDR3 region: CASSPTTGLANQPQHS. Written as DNA, the CDR3 is TGTGCCAGCTCACCTACGACAGGGCTAGCAAATCAGCCCCAGCATTCT.

This clonotype was observed at least ten times. V usage is TRBV6-2 or TRBV6-3 and J usage is TRBJ2-2; D gene uncertain. The germline V gene encodes CDR1 MNHEY and CDR2 SVGEGT. This CDR3 contains 16 residues. The V and J ends lost 6 bases and 0 bases respectively, with 14 bases between them. The CDR3 DNA sequence: TGTGCCAGCAGCCCCGGGCGCCGTGCGAACACCGGGGAGCTGTTTTTT. Translating it yields CASSPGRRANTGELFF.